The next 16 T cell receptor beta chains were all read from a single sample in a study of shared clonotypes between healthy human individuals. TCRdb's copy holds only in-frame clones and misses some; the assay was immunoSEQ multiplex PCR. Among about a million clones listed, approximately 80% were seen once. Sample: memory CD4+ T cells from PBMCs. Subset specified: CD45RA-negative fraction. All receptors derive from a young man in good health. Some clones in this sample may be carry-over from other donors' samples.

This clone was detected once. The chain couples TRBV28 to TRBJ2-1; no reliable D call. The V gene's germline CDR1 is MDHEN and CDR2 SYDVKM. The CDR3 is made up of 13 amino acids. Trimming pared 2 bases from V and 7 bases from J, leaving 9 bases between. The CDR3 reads CASSLGQINEQFF. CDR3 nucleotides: TGTGCCAGCAGTTTAGGGCAGATTAATGAGCAGTTCTTC.

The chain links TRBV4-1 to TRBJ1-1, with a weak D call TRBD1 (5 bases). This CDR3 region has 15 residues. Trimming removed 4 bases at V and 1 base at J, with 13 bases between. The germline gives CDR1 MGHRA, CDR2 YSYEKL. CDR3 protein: CASSPRERGNTEAFF. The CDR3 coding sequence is TGCGCCAGCAGCCCCCGCGAAAGGGGGAACACTGAAGCTTTCTTT.

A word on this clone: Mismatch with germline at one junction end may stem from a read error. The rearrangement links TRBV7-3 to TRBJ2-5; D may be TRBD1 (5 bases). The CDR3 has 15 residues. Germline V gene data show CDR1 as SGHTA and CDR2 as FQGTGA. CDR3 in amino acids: CASSLTGGFGETQYF. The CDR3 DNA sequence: TGTGCCAGCAGCCTAACAGGTGGATTTGGGGAGACCCAGTACTTC.

The CDR3 region is CASSLSGAYNQPQHF. The DNA of the CDR3 is TGTGCCAGCAGTCTATCCGGGGCATACAATCAGCCCCAGCATTTT. This chain connects TRBV28 to TRBJ1-5; D perhaps matches TRBD1 (5 bases). Trimming stripped 5 bases from V and 3 bases from J, with 14 bases between. The CDR3 is 15 residues long. Germline loops: CDR1 MDHEN, CDR2 SYDVKM.

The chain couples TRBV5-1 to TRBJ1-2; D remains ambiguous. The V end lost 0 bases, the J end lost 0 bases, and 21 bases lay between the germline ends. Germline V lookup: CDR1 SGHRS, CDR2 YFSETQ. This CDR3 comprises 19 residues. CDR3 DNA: TGCGCCAGCAGCTTGGAAGGACTCTTACTATTTCAAGCTAACTATGGCTACACCTTC. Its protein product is CASSLEGLLLFQANYGYTF. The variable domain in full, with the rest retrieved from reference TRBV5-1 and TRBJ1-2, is KAGVTQTPRYLIKTRGQQVTLSCSPISGHRSVSWYQQTPGQGLQFLFEYFSETQRNKGNFPGRFSGRQFSNSRSEMNVSTLELGDSALYLCASSLEGLLLFQANYGYTFGSGTRLTVV.

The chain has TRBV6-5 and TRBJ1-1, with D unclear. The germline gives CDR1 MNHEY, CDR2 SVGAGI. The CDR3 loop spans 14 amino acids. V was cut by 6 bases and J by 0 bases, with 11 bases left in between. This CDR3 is CASRPTRMNTEAFF. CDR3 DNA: TGTGCCAGCAGACCCACACGGATGAACACTGAAGCTTTCTTT.

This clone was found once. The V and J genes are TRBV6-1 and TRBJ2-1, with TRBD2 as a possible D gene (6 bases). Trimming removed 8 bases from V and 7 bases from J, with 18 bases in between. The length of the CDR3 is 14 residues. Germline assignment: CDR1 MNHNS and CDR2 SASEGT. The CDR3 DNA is TGTGCCAGCCATCGGGACTCTGGGCGGAATGAGCAGTTCTTC. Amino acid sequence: CASHRDSGRNEQFF.

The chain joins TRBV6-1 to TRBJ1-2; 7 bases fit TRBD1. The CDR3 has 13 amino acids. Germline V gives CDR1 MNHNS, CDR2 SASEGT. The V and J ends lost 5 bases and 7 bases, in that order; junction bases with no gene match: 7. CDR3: CASSSDRVVGYTF. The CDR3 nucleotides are TGTGCCAGCAGTTCCGACAGGGTTGTTGGCTACACCTTC.

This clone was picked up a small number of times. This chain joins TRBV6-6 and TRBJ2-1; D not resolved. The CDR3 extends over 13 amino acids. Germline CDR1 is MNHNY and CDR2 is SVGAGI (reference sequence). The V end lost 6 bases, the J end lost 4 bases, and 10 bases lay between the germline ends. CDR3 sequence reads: CASRPRGYNEQFF. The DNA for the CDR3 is TGTGCCAGCAGACCTAGAGGATACAATGAGCAGTTCTTC.

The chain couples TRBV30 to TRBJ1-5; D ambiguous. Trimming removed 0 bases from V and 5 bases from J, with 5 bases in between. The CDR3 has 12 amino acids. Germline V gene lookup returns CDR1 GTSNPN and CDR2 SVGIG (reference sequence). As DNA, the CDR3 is TGTGCCTGGAGTGTAAATCATCAGCCCCAGCATTTT. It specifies CAWSVNHQPQHF.

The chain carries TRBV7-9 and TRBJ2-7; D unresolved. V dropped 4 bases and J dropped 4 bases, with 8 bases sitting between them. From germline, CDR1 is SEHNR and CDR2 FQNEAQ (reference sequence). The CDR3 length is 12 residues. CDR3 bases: TGTGCCAGCAGCTCGAGTGGGTACGAGCAGTACTTC. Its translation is CASSSSGYEQYF.

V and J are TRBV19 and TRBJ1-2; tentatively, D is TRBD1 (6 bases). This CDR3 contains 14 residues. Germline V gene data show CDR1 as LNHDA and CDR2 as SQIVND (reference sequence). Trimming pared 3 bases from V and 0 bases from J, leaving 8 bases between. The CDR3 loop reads CASSIRDTNYGYTF. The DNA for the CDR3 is TGTGCCAGTAGTATCCGGGACACTAACTATGGCTACACCTTC.

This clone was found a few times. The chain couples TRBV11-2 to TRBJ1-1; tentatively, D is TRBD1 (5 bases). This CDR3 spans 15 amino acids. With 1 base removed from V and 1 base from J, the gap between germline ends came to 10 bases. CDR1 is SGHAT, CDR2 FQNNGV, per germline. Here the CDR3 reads CASSLGGVRNTEAFF. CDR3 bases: TGTGCCAGCAGCTTAGGAGGGGTGAGGAACACTGAAGCTTTCTTT.

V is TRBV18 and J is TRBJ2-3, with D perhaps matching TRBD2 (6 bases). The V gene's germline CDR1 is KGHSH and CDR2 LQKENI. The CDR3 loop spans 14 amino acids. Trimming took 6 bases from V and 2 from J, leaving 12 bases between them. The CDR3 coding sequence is TGTGCCAGCTCCCCAGGGACTTCCACAGATACGCAGTATTTT. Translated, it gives CASSPGTSTDTQYF.

This CDR3 is CASSLVSGGGNQPQHF. The CDR3, as DNA: TGTGCCAGCAGTTTAGTATCCGGGGGTGGCAATCAGCCCCAGCATTTT. The gene calls are TRBV28 and TRBJ1-5, with D possibly being TRBD1 (5 bases). Germline lookup yields CDR1 MDHEN and CDR2 SYDVKM. This CDR3 has 16 residues. V gave up 2 bases and J gave up 2 bases, with 13 bases separating them.

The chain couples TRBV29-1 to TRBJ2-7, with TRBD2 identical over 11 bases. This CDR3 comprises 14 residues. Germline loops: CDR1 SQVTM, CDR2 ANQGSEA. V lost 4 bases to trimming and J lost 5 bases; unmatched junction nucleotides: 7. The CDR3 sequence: CSVVGLAGLHEQYF. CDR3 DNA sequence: TGCAGCGTTGTAGGACTAGCGGGTCTCCACGAGCAGTACTTC.